This TCR beta chain is from a study of T cell responses to AZD1222 COVID-19 vaccine. General study points: Researchers report vaccine-associated CD4 TCRs spanning spike, with dominance at 160-218 and 743-854. Spike-specific TCR breadth and depth rose after two AZD1222 doses.

Method: immunoSEQ multiplex PCR; TCRdb's copy keeps in-frame clones and lacks some. The sample has about 130,000 clones, about 91% seen once. This CDR3 contains 16 residues. CDR1 and CDR2 (germline): SGHNT, YYREEE (reference sequence). V shed 0 bases, J shed 4 bases, and the junction held 4 bases outside the gene matches. In regard to this clone: The antigen remains unidentified.

This TCR was sampled from an adult in good health. This specimen consisted of peripheral blood, obtained on day 0 of AZD1222 vaccination. The rearrangement links TRBV5-4 to TRBJ2-2; 9 bases match TRBD2. CDR3 sequence (DNA): TGTGCCAGCAGCTTGGTCGCTAGCGGGGCCACCGGGGAGCTGTTTTTT. Amino acids: CASSLVASGATGELFF.